The next 17 T cell receptor beta chains were all read from a single sample in a study of shared clonotypes between healthy human individuals. The protocol was immunoSEQ multiplex PCR, while the TCRdb copy is restricted to in-frame clones and leaves out a portion. The data contain 900,000 to 1,200,000 clones, around 78% of them seen just once; the ten biggest clones take up 0.55% to 0.7%. The specimen was memory CD4+ T cells from PBMCs. Documented subset: CD45RA-negative fraction. Receptors originate from a man aged 18 to 30 in good health. Some clones in this sample may be carry-over from other donors' samples.

The chain is built from TRBV28 and TRBJ1-5; no definite D call. The CDR3 is 15 amino acids. The ends were cut back, 4 bases at V and 0 bases at J, with 10 bases in the middle. CDR1 MDHEN and CDR2 SYDVKM come from the germline V gene. The CDR3 DNA is TGTGCCAGCAGTTCCGCAGGAGATAGCAATCAGCCCCAGCATTTT. This gives the protein CASSSAGDSNQPQHF.

Regarding this clone: This same CDR3 is encoded by further DNA sequences in the sample. The genes are TRBV20-1 and TRBJ1-2, with D uncertain. Trimming left V 2 bases short and J 4 bases short, with 5 bases between. The germline CDR1 and CDR2 sequences are DFQATT and SNEGSKA (reference sequence). This CDR3 comprises 11 residues. The CDR3 sequence is CSARNGYGYTF. Written as DNA, the CDR3 is TGCAGTGCTAGAAACGGCTATGGCTACACCTTC.

The chain joins TRBV4-3 to TRBJ1-4, with D hard to call. The germline gives CDR1 LGHNA, CDR2 YSLEER. Trimming stripped 4 bases from V and 6 bases from J, with 12 bases between. CDR3 length: 14 amino acids. The CDR3 region is CASSPGRRDEKLFF. The CDR3 DNA sequence: TGCGCCAGCAGCCCTGGGCGGAGGGATGAAAAACTGTTTTTT.

V and J are TRBV9 and TRBJ2-7, with TRBD2 matching 9 bases. V lost 2 bases and J lost 3; bases outside the gene matches: 6. Germline-derived CDR1 and CDR2 are SGDLS and YYNGEE. This CDR3 comprises 15 residues. This CDR3 reads CASSVSAGGIYEQYF. The CDR3 DNA reads TGTGCCAGCAGCGTTTCAGCGGGAGGCATCTACGAGCAGTACTTC.

There are a few counts of this clone. The same CDR3 can be traced to other DNA sequences in this sample. The V call is TRBV5-4, the J call TRBJ2-7; 11 nucleotides match TRBD2. There are 15 residues in the CDR3. Looked up from germline, CDR1 is SGHNT and CDR2 is YYREEE (reference sequence). Trimming cost V 4 bases and J 4 bases; bases outside gene matches: 7. CDR3 coding DNA: TGTGCCAGCAGCCCCGGACTAGCGGGTTCATACGAGCAGTACTTC. It codes for CASSPGLAGSYEQYF.

This clone was detected once. The chain employs TRBV7-3 and TRBJ2-1; 15 positions agree with TRBD2. Germline CDR1 is SGHTA and CDR2 is FQGTGA. The CDR3 consists of 17 residues. The V segment lost 5 bases and the J segment 5 bases; nucleotides outside the gene matches: 7. The CDR3 DNA follows: TGTGCCAGCAGCCGATGGGGACTAGCGGGAGGAGACAATGAGCAGTTCTTC. As protein: CASSRWGLAGGDNEQFF. The variable domain in full, completed from reference TRBV7-3 and TRBJ2-1, reads GAGVSQTPSNKVTEKGKYVELRCDPISGHTALYWYRQSLGQGPEFLIYFQGTGAADDSGLPNDRFFAVRPEGSVSTLKIQRTERGDSAVYLCASSRWGLAGGDNEQFFGPGTRLTVL.

The chain links TRBV11-2 to TRBJ2-7; 9 nucleotides match TRBD2. CDR1 SGHAT and CDR2 FQNNGV come from the germline V gene. J gave up 7 bases and V 5 bases, and 12 bases lay outside the gene matches. The CDR3 runs to 15 residues. CDR3 sequence (DNA): TGTGCCAGCAGCCCCGGGTGGCGGGAGGGCCGTGAGCAGTACTTC. The encoded protein is CASSPGWREGREQYF.

The chain has TRBV29-1 and TRBJ1-4; the match to TRBD1 covers 8 bases. The V gene's germline CDR1 is SQVTM and CDR2 ANQGSEA. This CDR3 has 14 amino acids. The ends lost 6 bases at V and 7 bases at J; junction bases unmatched: 10. The CDR3 sequence is CSVQGGQAGEKLFF. The CDR3 nucleotides are TGCAGCGTCCAAGGGGGACAGGCTGGTGAAAAACTGTTTTTT.

The chain has TRBV7-3 and TRBJ2-1; D might be TRBD2 (5 bases). CDR1 and CDR2 from the germline V gene are SGHTA and FQGTGA. Trimming pared 5 bases from V and 1 base from J, leaving 9 bases between. CDR3 length equals 14 residues. The CDR3 protein is CASSTTGSYNEQFF. CDR3 nucleotides: TGTGCCAGCAGCACCACGGGGTCCTACAATGAGCAGTTCTTC.

This clone came up a few times. The chain carries TRBV7-3 and TRBJ2-5; 11 bases align to TRBD2. The J segment lost 5 bases and the V segment lost 2 bases, leaving 10 bases of the junction unmatched. In germline, CDR1 is SGHTA, CDR2 FQGTGA. This CDR3 has 17 residues. The CDR3 DNA is TGTGCCAGCAGCTTAGGGACTAGCGGTTATCGTGGGGAGACCCAGTACTTC. Translated, it gives CASSLGTSGYRGETQYF.

The chain combines TRBV18 with TRBJ2-2; 10 bases map to TRBD2. CDR1 is KGHSH, CDR2 LQKENI, per germline. The CDR3 is made up of 16 amino acids. Trimming removed 4 bases from V and 3 bases from J; junction bases left unmatched: 5. The CDR3 DNA sequence: TGTGCCAGCTCACTTCTAGCGGGAGCGGACACCGGGGAGCTGTTTTTT. It translates to CASSLLAGADTGELFF.

This sequence joins TRBV7-9 and TRBJ1-2; D possibly corresponds to TRBD1 (6 bases). V was clipped by 3 bases and J by 2 bases, with 10 bases between them. CDR3 size: 14 residues. Germline V CDR1 and CDR2: SEHNR, FQNEAQ (reference sequence). The CDR3 region is CASSFGTSNYGYTF. The CDR3, as DNA: TGTGCCAGCAGCTTCGGGACATCAAACTATGGCTACACCTTC. Full variable domain (missing parts from reference TRBV7-9 and TRBJ1-2): DTGVSQNPRHKITKRGQNVTFRCDPISEHNRLYWYRQTLGQGPEFLTYFQNEAQLEKSRLLSDRFSAERPKGSFSTLEIQRTEQGDSAMYLCASSFGTSNYGYTFGSGTRLTVV.

The chain joins TRBV11-3 to TRBJ2-5, with a possible D match to TRBD2 (7 bases). Trimming cost V 5 bases and J 0 bases, with 13 bases left between them. CDR1 SGHNT and CDR2 YENEEA come from the germline V gene. This CDR3 is built from 15 residues. In DNA form, the CDR3 reads TGTGCCAGCAGCGAGGCGGGGGCGTACCAAGAGACCCAGTACTTC. Translating it yields CASSEAGAYQETQYF.

This clone was seen more than once but under ten times. The chain links TRBV19 to TRBJ1-4; a possible D gene is TRBD1 (6 bases). The CDR3 totals 13 residues. V lost 6 bases to trimming and J lost 8 bases, with 13 bases between them. Germline V gene lookup returns CDR1 LNHDA and CDR2 SQIVND (reference sequence). The CDR3 DNA follows: TGTGCCAGTAGAGACAGGCTCATAGAAAAACTGTTTTTT. It translates to CASRDRLIEKLFF.

Only a few counts were recorded for this clone. The rearrangement links TRBV5-4 to TRBJ2-7, with TRBD2 matching 9 bases. Unmatched junction bases numbered 9, after V lost 0 bases and J lost 2 bases. The CDR3 consists of 17 residues. Per germline, CDR1 SGHNT and CDR2 YYREEE (reference sequence). CDR3 loop: CASSLGVMTSGPYEQYF. CDR3 bases: TGTGCCAGCAGCTTGGGAGTGATGACTAGCGGTCCCTACGAGCAGTACTTC.

A note on this clone: Other DNA sequences from this sample encode an identical CDR3 as well. The DNA of the CDR3 is TGCGCCAGCAGCTTGGAGGGGATAAGCAATCAGCCCCAGCATTTT. Translated, it gives CASSLEGISNQPQHF. J is TRBJ1-5 and V is TRBV5-1, with a weak D call TRBD1 (5 bases). The CDR3 is made up of 15 amino acids. V lost 0 bases and J lost 1, with 8 bases in between. CDR1 SGHRS and CDR2 YFSETQ come from the germline V gene. Combining the CDR3 with reference TRBV5-1 and TRBJ1-5 gives the whole variable domain KAGVTQTPRYLIKTRGQQVTLSCSPISGHRSVSWYQQTPGQGLQFLFEYFSETQRNKGNFPGRFSGRQFSNSRSEMNVSTLELGDSALYLCASSLEGISNQPQHFGDGTRLSIL.

V gene TRBV5-1 combines with J gene TRBJ2-7; 9 bases match TRBD1. The CDR3 contains 14 residues. J gave up 3 bases and V 4 bases, and 5 bases lay outside the gene matches. Per the germline V gene, CDR1 is SGHRS and CDR2 is YFSETQ. The CDR3 DNA follows: TGCGCCAGCAGCCCCGGGACAGGGCTCTACGAGCAGTACTTC. This encodes CASSPGTGLYEQYF.